The 32 T cell receptor beta chains presented below share a single source sample, sequenced in a study of shared clonotypes between healthy human individuals (TCRdb year 2020). CD8 naive samples consisted of CD45RO-negative cells that were positively selected for CCR7, yielding a CD45RA+CCR7+ population without TemRA cells. Library preparation employed the immunoSEQ multiplex PCR assay. The clones in this table, taken by TCRdb from immuneACCESS, are in-frame only. Not every clone is retained; where verified, under half of the shortfall comes from an unresolved V gene, and the cause of the rest is unknown. This sample lists some 2,000,000 clones; roughly 94% were detected once. The ten largest account for about 1.1% of the sample. Sequencing input: naive CD8+ T cells sorted from blood. The sample's cell subset or site label, decoded: CD45RA+CCR7+. All receptors derive from a man in his late teens or twenties in good health.

The chain uses TRBV27 and TRBJ1-2, with TRBD1 matching over 7 bases. Unmatched junction bases numbered 11, after V lost 4 bases and J lost 9 bases. Germline CDR1 reads MNHEY; CDR2 reads SMNVEV (reference sequence). The CDR3 has 14 residues. The CDR3 DNA reads TGTGCCAGCAGTTCTTATAGGGGGCAGGGAAGCTACACCTTC. Its translation is CASSSYRGQGSYTF.

V is TRBV27 and J is TRBJ2-7; a weak D match, TRBD2 (5 bases). Germline CDR1 MNHEY, CDR2 SMNVEV (reference sequence). The CDR3 consists of 13 residues. V shed 3 bases and J shed 3 bases, with 9 bases lying between them. CDR3 sequence reads: CASSFDGGYEQYF. In DNA form, the CDR3 reads TGTGCCAGCAGTTTTGACGGAGGCTACGAGCAGTACTTC.

This clone was seen once. This rearrangement joins TRBV15 to TRBJ2-5; 8 positions match TRBD1. Germline CDR1 and CDR2: LNHNV and YYDKDF (reference sequence). Losses at the gene ends were 1 base for V and 7 bases for J; bases not matched to a gene: 17. The CDR3 spans 18 residues. The CDR3 bases are TGTGCCACCAGCAGAGGCGTGTTAGGGACAGGCGAGGAGGGGACCCAGTACTTC. Residues: CATSRGVLGTGEEGTQYF.

The J gene is TRBJ2-5, the V gene TRBV30, with 10 bases identical to TRBD1. The CDR3 covers 15 residues. CDR1 GTSNPN and CDR2 SVGIG come from the germline V gene (reference sequence). Trimming at V came to 2 bases and at J to 5 bases, leaving 8 bases not matched to a gene. In nucleotides, the CDR3 is TGTGCCTGGAGTCCAGGGACAGGGGATCAGGAGACCCAGTACTTC. Its translation: CAWSPGTGDQETQYF.

The rearrangement uses TRBV6-5 and TRBJ2-7, with 9 nucleotides matching TRBD2. CDR1 and CDR2 from the germline V gene are MNHEY and SVGAGI. V was pared by 7 bases and J by 2 bases, with 9 bases of the junction left unmatched. The CDR3 is 15 residues long. The CDR3 reads CASTEGLAGAYEQYF. CDR3 bases: TGTGCCAGCACCGAGGGTTTAGCGGGAGCCTACGAGCAGTACTTC.

This sequence joins TRBV28 and TRBJ1-1; TRBD1 matches 7 bases. J gave up 1 base and V 2 bases, and 4 bases lay outside the gene matches. Germline V lookup: CDR1 MDHEN, CDR2 SYDVKM. CDR3 size: 15 residues. CDR3 loop: CASSLAGTENTEAFF. The CDR3 bases are TGTGCCAGCAGTTTAGCCGGGACAGAGAACACTGAAGCTTTCTTT.

The rearrangement uses TRBV1 and TRBJ2-7; TRBD2, the table's D call, lacks a check against the DNA. TRBV1 is a pseudogene segment. The CDR3 extends over 17 amino acids. The CDR3 nucleotides are TGCACCAGCAGCCAAGATCAACGGCCTAGCGGGAGACGCGAGCAGTACTTC. Translation: CTSSQDQRPSGRREQYF.

This clone was counted between two and nine times. Other DNA sequences within the sample encode an identical CDR3. J is TRBJ2-1 and V is TRBV28, with TRBD1 as a possible D gene (6 bases). The CDR3 runs to 12 residues. With 3 bases removed from V and 10 bases from J, the gap between germline ends came to 10 bases. CDR1 is MDHEN, CDR2 SYDVKM, per germline. The CDR3 DNA follows: TGTGCCAGCAGTTTTAGTGGGGGCGAGCAGTTCTTC. Its translation: CASSFSGGEQFF.

V and J are TRBV5-4 and TRBJ1-6; 8 bases agree with TRBD1. The CDR3 contains 14 residues. From germline, CDR1 is SGHNT and CDR2 YYREEE (reference sequence). The ends lost 6 bases at V and 8 bases at J; junction bases unmatched: 7. The CDR3 protein is CASNDRGSDSPLHF. The CDR3 region has the DNA TGTGCCAGCAACGACAGGGGATCGGATTCACCCCTCCACTTT.

Note on this clone: The germline gene is not matched at one end of the junction; a read error may be the cause. The chain combines TRBV7-7 with TRBJ2-5; possible D gene TRBD2, 5 bases. The V gene's germline CDR1 is SSHAT and CDR2 FNYEAQ (reference sequence). The CDR3 runs to 15 residues. This chain's CDR3 is CASSFRKGEVETQYF. The CDR3 DNA reads as TGTGCTAGCAGCTTTCGTAAGGGAGAGGTGGAGACCCAGTACTTC.

This clone was observed once. The chain employs TRBV6-5 and TRBJ1-1, with 10 bases aligning to TRBD1. The CDR3 extends over 14 amino acids. V dropped 6 bases and J dropped 4; count of bases not matched to a gene: 5. Germline CDR1 and CDR2: MNHEY and SVGAGI. In DNA form, the CDR3 reads TGTGCCAGCAGGGGGACAGGGGAGTCCACTGAAGCTTTCTTT. Its translation is CASRGTGESTEAFF.

The rearrangement joins TRBV7-6 to TRBJ2-7; D possibly corresponds to TRBD1 (5 bases). Germline V gene data show CDR1 as SGHVS and CDR2 as FNYEAQ. Trimming took off 1 base at V and 5 bases at J, with 9 bases between the two ends. The CDR3 consists of 13 residues. CDR3 nucleotide sequence: TGTGCCAGCAGCTTAGAAATAGGGGACGAGCAGTACTTC. Encoded protein: CASSLEIGDEQYF.

This chain links TRBV5-6 with TRBJ2-1, with 12 bases fitting TRBD2. V was clipped by 4 bases and J by 7 bases; unmatched bases: 9. The CDR3 loop spans 16 amino acids. Germline V gives CDR1 SGHDT, CDR2 YYEEEE. CDR3 loop: CASSPPGLAGRNEQFF. DNA for the CDR3: TGTGCCAGCAGCCCGCCCGGACTAGCGGGAAGGAATGAGCAGTTCTTC. The variable domain in full, with the rest retrieved from reference TRBV5-6 and TRBJ2-1, is DAGVTQSPTHLIKTRGQQVTLRCSPKSGHDTVSWYQQALGQGPQFIFQYYEEEERQRGNFPDRFSGHQFPNYSSELNVNALLLGDSALYLCASSPPGLAGRNEQFFGPGTRLTVL.

The chain links TRBV11-3 to TRBJ2-7; D unclear. Germline CDR1 SGHNT, CDR2 YENEEA. V shed 1 base and J shed 3 bases, with 10 bases lying between them. This CDR3 spans 14 amino acids. The CDR3 DNA is TGTGCCAGCAGCTTAGCCGCAGGAAACTACGAGCAGTACTTC. This sequence encodes CASSLAAGNYEQYF.

The CDR3 DNA reads as TGTGCCAGCAGCTGGACTAGCGGGACGTCCTACGAGCAGTACTTC. It specifies CASSWTSGTSYEQYF. This chain joins TRBV11-2 and TRBJ2-7; the match to TRBD2 covers 12 bases. The ends lost 4 bases at V and 1 base at J; junction bases unmatched: 2. The germline CDR1 and CDR2 sequences are SGHAT and FQNNGV. The CDR3 contains 15 residues.

V gene TRBV4-3 combines with J gene TRBJ1-5; possible D gene TRBD1, 5 bases. The V gene's germline CDR1 is LGHNA and CDR2 YSLEER. The length of the CDR3 is 16 residues. The germline V and J ends were trimmed by 0 bases and 1 base, with 10 bases remaining between them. The chain's CDR3 is CASSQDRAASNQPQHF. The CDR3 bases are TGCGCCAGCAGCCAAGACAGGGCGGCGAGCAATCAGCCCCAGCATTTT.

CDR3 bases: TGTGCCAGCAGCCCCCTTGACAGAAATGAAAAACTGTTTTTT. Protein: CASSPLDRNEKLFF. The chain has TRBV6-6 and TRBJ1-4, with D possibly TRBD1 on 5 matching bases. Germline V gene lookup returns CDR1 MNHNY and CDR2 SVGAGI (reference sequence). This CDR3 comprises 14 residues. V was trimmed by 6 bases and J by 5 bases, leaving 13 bases between them.

CDR3 DNA: TGCGCCAGCAGCCTAGGGACAGGGGGCGTGGAAAAACTGTTTTTT. This gives the protein CASSLGTGGVEKLFF. The chain couples TRBV4-1 to TRBJ1-4; 12 positions agree with TRBD1. Unmatched junction bases numbered 5, after V lost 4 bases and J lost 8 bases. The length of the CDR3 is 15 residues. Germline V lookup: CDR1 MGHRA, CDR2 YSYEKL.

V is TRBV19 and J is TRBJ2-1; a weak D match, TRBD1 (6 bases). There are 14 residues in the CDR3. The ends were cut back, 3 bases at V and 3 bases at J, with 9 bases in the middle. Germline CDR1 reads LNHDA; CDR2 reads SQIVND (reference sequence). In DNA form, the CDR3 reads TGTGCCAGTAGTATGAGGGGGAACTACAATGAGCAGTTCTTC. Amino acids: CASSMRGNYNEQFF.

The chain recombines TRBV28 with TRBJ2-7, with 9 bases identical to TRBD2. Germline V gene data show CDR1 as MDHEN and CDR2 as SYDVKM. V lost 5 bases and J lost 1; bases outside the gene matches: 3. The CDR3 sequence is 14 residues long. Here the CDR3 DNA reads TGTGCCAGCAGTGGACTAGCGCTGTCCTACGAGCAGTACTTC. Residues: CASSGLALSYEQYF.

With regard to this clone: At the DNA level, this CDR3 is encoded by other sequences in the same sample as well. This chain uses TRBV27 with TRBJ1-5; 7 bases align to TRBD1. In germline, CDR1 is MNHEY, CDR2 SMNVEV (reference sequence). V gave up 3 bases and J gave up 2 bases; unmatched junction bases: 1. The CDR3 contains 14 residues. The DNA for the CDR3 is TGTGCCAGCAGTTTTGGACAGGGCAATCAGCCCCAGCATTTT. Its protein is CASSFGQGNQPQHF.

The gene calls are TRBV5-4 and TRBJ2-1; 7 bases are a match to TRBD2. V was clipped by 4 bases and J by 14 bases; unmatched bases: 9. CDR3 length equals 12 residues. CDR1 and CDR2 from the germline V gene are SGHNT and YYREEE (reference sequence). DNA of the CDR3: TGTGCCAGCAGCAAGGAGACTAGCCCCAAGTTCTTC. Protein: CASSKETSPKFF.

The rearrangement uses TRBV6-5 and TRBJ2-7; D possibly matches TRBD1 or TRBD2 (6 bases each). Germline loops: CDR1 MNHEY, CDR2 SVGAGI. The CDR3 is 14 amino acids. The germline V and J ends were trimmed by 6 bases and 5 bases, with 17 bases remaining between them. The CDR3 loop is CASSPGALSNEQYF. CDR3 coding DNA: TGTGCCAGCAGCCCGGGGGCCTTGAGCAACGAGCAGTACTTC.

J is TRBJ2-7 and V is TRBV7-9; D is unclear. Trimming stripped 4 bases from V and 5 bases from J, with 15 bases between. The CDR3 consists of 14 residues. The germline CDR1 and CDR2 sequences are SEHNR and FQNEAQ (reference sequence). The DNA for the CDR3 is TGTGCCAGCAGCTCGGGCCCCCTTATCCACGAGCAGTACTTC. The encoded protein is CASSSGPLIHEQYF.

This rearrangement joins TRBV2 to TRBJ2-1; D remains ambiguous. Germline V gene lookup returns CDR1 SNHLY and CDR2 FYNNEI. The ends were cut back, 4 bases at V and 0 bases at J, with 10 bases in the middle. The CDR3 is 15 residues long. CDR3 DNA: TGTGCCAGCAGTGTAGACATGAGCTCCTACAATGAGCAGTTCTTC. Protein sequence: CASSVDMSSYNEQFF. Filled out from reference TRBV2 and TRBJ2-1, the complete variable domain reads EPEVTQTPSHQVTQMGQEVILRCVPISNHLYFYWYRQILGQKVEFLVSFYNNEISEKSEIFDDQFSVERPDGSNFTLKIRSTKLEDSAMYFCASSVDMSSYNEQFFGPGTRLTVL.

The CDR3 DNA sequence: TGTGCCAGCAGCTTATCCGGGAACGGGGAGCTGTTTTTT. Protein product: CASSLSGNGELFF. V is TRBV13 and J is TRBJ2-2; maybe TRBD2 (5 bases). The V end lost 2 bases, the J end lost 7 bases, and 8 bases lay between the germline ends. Per germline, CDR1 PRHDT and CDR2 FYEKMQ (reference sequence). CDR3 length equals 13 residues.

Here the CDR3 reads CASSQDPEREELFF. CDR3 DNA: TGCGCCAGCAGCCAAGATCCGGAGAGGGAGGAGCTGTTTTTT. The chain recombines TRBV4-3 with TRBJ2-2; weak D call: TRBD2 (5 bases). The germline gives CDR1 LGHNA, CDR2 YSLEER. The CDR3 is 14 amino acids. V lost 0 bases to trimming and J lost 10 bases, with 12 bases between them.

About this clone: A much larger clone lies one base from this, so it may be a read error. The chain recombines TRBV27 with TRBJ2-2, with a possible D match to TRBD1 (6 bases). CDR1 is MNHEY and CDR2 is SMNVEV in the germline V gene (reference sequence). The CDR3 has 14 residues. V lost 4 bases, J lost 1 base, and 7 bases lay in between. The CDR3 loop reads CASSYRENTGELFF. The CDR3 DNA follows: TGTGCCAGCAGTTACAGGGAGAACACCGGGGAGCTGTTTTTT.

V and J are TRBV27 and TRBJ2-1, with 14 bases aligning to TRBD2. Looked up from germline, CDR1 is MNHEY and CDR2 is SMNVEV (reference sequence). This CDR3 is 16 amino acids long. J was trimmed by 8 bases and V by 6 bases; bases with no gene match: 9. CDR3 nucleotides: TGTGCCAGCAGGGCGGGACTAGCGGGAGTTGTAGATGAGCAGTTCTTC. This codes for CASRAGLAGVVDEQFF.

On this clone: The same CDR3 also results from other DNA sequences found in this sample. The gene calls are TRBV5-6 and TRBJ1-5, with TRBD1 as a possible D gene (6 bases). Germline-derived CDR1 and CDR2 are SGHDT and YYEEEE. V was trimmed by 4 bases and J by 2 bases, leaving 16 bases between them. The CDR3 length is 16 residues. The CDR3 DNA sequence: TGTGCCAGCAGCCGGAGGGGGGACCCGGGCAATCAGCCCCAGCATTTT. It yields the protein CASSRRGDPGNQPQHF.

With respect to this clone: Germline is not matched at one junction end, which may reflect a read error. The chain carries TRBV5-4 and TRBJ2-7; D remains unclear. This CDR3 is 13 amino acids long. Germline assignment: CDR1 SGHNT and CDR2 YYREEE (reference sequence). The CDR3 sequence is CASSLDTFYGQYF. The CDR3 region has the DNA TGTGCCAGCAGCTTGGATACATTCTACGGGCAGTACTTC.

About this clone: Other DNA sequences of this sample code for an identical CDR3. This chain uses TRBV4-3 with TRBJ1-3; 8 nucleotides align to TRBD1. The CDR3 length is 15 residues. J gave up 4 bases and V 4 bases, and 6 bases lay outside the gene matches. Germline V CDR1 and CDR2: LGHNA, YSLEER. DNA for the CDR3: TGCGCCAGCAGCCCTGACAGGGGCTCCGGAAACACCATATATTTT. This gives the protein CASSPDRGSGNTIYF.